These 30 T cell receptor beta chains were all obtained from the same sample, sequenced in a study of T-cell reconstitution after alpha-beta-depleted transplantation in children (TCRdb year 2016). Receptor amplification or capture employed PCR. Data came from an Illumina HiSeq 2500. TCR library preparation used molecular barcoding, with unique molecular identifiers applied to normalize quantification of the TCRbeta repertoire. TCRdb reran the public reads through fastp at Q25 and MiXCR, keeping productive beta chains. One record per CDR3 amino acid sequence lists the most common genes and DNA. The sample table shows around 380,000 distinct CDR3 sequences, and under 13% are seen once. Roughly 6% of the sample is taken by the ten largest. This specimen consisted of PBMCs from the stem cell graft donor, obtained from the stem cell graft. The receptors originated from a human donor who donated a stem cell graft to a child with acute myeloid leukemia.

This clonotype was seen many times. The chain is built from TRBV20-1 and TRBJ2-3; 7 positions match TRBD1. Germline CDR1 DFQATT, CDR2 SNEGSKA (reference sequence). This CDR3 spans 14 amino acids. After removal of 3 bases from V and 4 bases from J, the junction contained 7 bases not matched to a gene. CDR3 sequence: CSASPFDRADTQYF. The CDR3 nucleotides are TGCAGTGCTAGCCCTTTCGACAGGGCAGATACGCAGTATTTT.

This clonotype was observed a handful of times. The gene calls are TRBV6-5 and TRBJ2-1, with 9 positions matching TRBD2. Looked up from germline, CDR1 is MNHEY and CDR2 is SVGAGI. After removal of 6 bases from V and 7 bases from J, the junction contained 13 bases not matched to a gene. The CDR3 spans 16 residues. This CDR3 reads CASSRTGLARPNEQFF. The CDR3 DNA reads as TGTGCCAGCAGCCGAACGGGACTAGCTAGACCAAATGAGCAGTTCTTC.

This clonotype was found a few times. CDR3 sequence: CASSYPRDRVNQPQHF. The CDR3 nucleotides read TGTGCCAGCAGTTACCCCCGGGACAGGGTCAATCAGCCCCAGCATTTT. V is TRBV6-2 or TRBV6-3 and J is TRBJ1-5; 9 nucleotides align to TRBD1. V trimming: 2 bases; J trimming: 3 bases; junction bases outside the gene matches: 5. The CDR3 spans 16 residues. Germline assignment: CDR1 MNHEY and CDR2 SVGEGT.

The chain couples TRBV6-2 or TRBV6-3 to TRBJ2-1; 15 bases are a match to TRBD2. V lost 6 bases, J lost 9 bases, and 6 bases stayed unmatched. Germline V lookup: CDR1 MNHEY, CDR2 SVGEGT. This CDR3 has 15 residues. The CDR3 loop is CASSLGLAGGGEQFF. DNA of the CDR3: TGTGCCAGCAGCCTAGGACTAGCGGGAGGGGGTGAGCAGTTCTTC.

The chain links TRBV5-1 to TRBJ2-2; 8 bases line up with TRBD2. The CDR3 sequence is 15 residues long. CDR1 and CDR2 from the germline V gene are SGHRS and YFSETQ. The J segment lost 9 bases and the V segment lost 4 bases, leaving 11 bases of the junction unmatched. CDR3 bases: TGCGCCAGCAGCGGCGTAGCGGGACCGCATCGGGAGCTGTTTTTT. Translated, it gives CASSGVAGPHRELFF.

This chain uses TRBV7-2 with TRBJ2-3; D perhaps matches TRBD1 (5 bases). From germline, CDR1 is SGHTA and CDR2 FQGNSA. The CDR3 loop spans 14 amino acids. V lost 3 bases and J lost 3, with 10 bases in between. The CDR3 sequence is CASSFIRGTDTQYF. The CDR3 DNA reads TGTGCCAGCAGCTTTATAAGGGGTACAGATACGCAGTATTTT.

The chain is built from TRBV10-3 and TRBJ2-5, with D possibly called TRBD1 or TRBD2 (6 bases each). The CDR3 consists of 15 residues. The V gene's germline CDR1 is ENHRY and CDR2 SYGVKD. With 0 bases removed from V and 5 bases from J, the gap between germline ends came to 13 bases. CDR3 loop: CAISESSGARETQYF. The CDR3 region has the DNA TGTGCCATCAGTGAGTCGTCGGGGGCAAGGGAGACCCAGTACTTC.

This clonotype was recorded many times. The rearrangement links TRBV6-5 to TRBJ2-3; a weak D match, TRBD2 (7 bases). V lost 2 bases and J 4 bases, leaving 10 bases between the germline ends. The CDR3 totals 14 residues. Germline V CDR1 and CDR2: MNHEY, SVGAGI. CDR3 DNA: TGTGCCAGCAGTTACAGGGAGGGGGCAGATACGCAGTATTTT. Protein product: CASSYREGADTQYF.

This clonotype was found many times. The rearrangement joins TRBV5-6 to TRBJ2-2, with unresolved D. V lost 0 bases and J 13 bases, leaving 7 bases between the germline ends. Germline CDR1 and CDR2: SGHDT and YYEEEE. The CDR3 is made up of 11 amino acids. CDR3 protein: CASSLAHVLFF. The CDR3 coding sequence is TGTGCCAGCAGCTTGGCTCACGTGCTGTTTTTT.

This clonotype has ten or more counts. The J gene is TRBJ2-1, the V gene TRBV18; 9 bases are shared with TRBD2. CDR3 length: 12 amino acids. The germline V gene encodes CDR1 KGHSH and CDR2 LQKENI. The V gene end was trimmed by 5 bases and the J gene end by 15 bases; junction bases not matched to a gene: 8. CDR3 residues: CASSTGTSIWFF. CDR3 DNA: TGTGCCAGCTCAACCGGGACTAGCATATGGTTCTTC. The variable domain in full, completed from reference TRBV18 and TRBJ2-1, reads NAGVMQNPRHLVRRRGQEARLRCSPMKGHSHVYWYRQLPEEGLKFMVYLQKENIIDESGMPKERFSAEFPKEGPSILRIQQVVRGDSAAYFCASSTGTSIWFFGPGTRLTVL.

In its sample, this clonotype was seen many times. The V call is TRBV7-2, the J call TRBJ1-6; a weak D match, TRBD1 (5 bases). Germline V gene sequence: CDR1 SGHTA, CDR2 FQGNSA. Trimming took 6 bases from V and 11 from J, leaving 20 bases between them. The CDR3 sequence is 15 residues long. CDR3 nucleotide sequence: TGTGCCAGCAGAGATCCCTCTAGGGGCCTAACACCCCTCCACTTT. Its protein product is CASRDPSRGLTPLHF. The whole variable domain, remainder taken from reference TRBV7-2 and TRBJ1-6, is GAGVSQSPSNKVTEKGKDVELRCDPISGHTALYWYRQSLGQGLEFLIYFQGNSAPDKSGLPSDRFSAERTGGSVSTLTIQRTQQEDSAVYLCASRDPSRGLTPLHFGNGTRLTVT.

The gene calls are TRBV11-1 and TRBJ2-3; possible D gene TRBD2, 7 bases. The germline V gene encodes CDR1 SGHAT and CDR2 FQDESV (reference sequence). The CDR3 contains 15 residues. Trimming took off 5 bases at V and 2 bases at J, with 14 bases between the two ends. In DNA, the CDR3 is TGTGCCAGCAGCACTCGGGGGGCCTACACAGATACGCAGTATTTT. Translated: CASSTRGAYTDTQYF.

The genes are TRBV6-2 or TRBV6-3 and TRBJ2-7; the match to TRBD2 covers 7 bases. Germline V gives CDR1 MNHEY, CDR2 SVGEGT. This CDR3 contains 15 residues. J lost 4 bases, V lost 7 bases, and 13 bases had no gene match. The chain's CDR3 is CASTHRHVGGYEQYF. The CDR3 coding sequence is TGTGCCAGCACTCACCGGCACGTGGGAGGGTACGAGCAGTACTTC.

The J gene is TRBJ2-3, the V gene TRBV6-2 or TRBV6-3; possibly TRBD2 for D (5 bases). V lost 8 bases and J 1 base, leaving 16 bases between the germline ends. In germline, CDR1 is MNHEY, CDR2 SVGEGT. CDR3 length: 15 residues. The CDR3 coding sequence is TGTGCCAGCCGCACCCGGGGAAGGGGCACAGATACGCAGTATTTT. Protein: CASRTRGRGTDTQYF.

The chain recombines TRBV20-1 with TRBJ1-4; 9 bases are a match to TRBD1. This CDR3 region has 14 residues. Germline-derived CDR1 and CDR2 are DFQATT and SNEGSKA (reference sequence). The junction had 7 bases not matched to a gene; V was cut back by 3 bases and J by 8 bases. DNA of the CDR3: TGCAGTGCTAGGGGACAGGGTATGAAGGAAAAACTGTTTTTT. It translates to CSARGQGMKEKLFF.

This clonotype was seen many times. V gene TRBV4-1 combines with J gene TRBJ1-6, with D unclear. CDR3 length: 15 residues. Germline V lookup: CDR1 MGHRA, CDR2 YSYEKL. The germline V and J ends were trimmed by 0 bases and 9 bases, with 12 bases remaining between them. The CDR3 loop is CASSQDTGSRSPLHF. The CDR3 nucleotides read TGCGCCAGCAGCCAAGATACCGGCAGCCGTTCACCCCTCCACTTT.

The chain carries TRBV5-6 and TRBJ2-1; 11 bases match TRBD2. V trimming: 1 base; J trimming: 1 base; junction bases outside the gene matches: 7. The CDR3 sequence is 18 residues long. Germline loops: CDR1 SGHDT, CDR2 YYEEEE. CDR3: CASSLIALAGGSYNEQFF. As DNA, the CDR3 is TGTGCCAGCAGCTTGATAGCCCTAGCGGGAGGATCCTACAATGAGCAGTTCTTC.

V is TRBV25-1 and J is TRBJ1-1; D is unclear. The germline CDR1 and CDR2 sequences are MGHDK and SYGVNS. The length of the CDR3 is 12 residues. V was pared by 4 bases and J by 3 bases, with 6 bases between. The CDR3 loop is CASSGRHTEAFF. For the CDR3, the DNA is TGTGCCAGCAGTGGACGGCACACTGAAGCTTTCTTT.

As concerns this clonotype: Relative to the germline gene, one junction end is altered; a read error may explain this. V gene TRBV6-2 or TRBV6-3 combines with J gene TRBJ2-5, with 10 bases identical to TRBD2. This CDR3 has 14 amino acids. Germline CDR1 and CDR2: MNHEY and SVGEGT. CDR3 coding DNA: TGTGCCAGCAGTTACTCTGGCCTAGCGGGGGCTACGGACTTC. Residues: CASSYSGLAGATDF.

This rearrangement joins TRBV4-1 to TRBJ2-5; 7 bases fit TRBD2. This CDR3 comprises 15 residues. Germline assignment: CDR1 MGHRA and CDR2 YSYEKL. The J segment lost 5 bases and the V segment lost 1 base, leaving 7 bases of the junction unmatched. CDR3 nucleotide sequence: TGCGCCAGCAGCCAAGTATTAGGGGAGGGGGAGACCCAGTACTTC. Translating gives CASSQVLGEGETQYF.

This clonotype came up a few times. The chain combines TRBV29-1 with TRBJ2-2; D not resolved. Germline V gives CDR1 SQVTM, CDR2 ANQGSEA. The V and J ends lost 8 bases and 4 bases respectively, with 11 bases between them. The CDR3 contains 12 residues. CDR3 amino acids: CSSAWGTGELFF. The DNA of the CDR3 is TGCAGCAGTGCTTGGGGCACCGGGGAGCTGTTTTTT.

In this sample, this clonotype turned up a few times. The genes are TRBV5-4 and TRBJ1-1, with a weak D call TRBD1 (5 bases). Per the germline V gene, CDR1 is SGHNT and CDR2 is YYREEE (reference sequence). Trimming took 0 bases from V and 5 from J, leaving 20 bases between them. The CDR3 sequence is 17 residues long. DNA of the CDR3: TGTGCCAGCAGCTTGGCCATATTAAGTTTAGGGACGACTGAAGCTTTCTTT. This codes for CASSLAILSLGTTEAFF.

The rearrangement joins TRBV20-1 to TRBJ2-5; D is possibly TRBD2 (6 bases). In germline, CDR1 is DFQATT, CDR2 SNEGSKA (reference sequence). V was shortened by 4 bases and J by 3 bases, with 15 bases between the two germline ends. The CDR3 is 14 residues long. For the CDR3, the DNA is TGCAGTGCTAATTCTCGGAGGGGAGAAGAGACCCAGTACTTC. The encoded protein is CSANSRRGEETQYF.

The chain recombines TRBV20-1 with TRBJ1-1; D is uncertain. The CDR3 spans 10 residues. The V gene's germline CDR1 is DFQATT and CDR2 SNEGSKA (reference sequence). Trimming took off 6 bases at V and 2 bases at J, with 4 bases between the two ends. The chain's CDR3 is CSAANTEAFF. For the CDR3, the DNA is TGCAGTGCGGCCAACACTGAAGCTTTCTTT.

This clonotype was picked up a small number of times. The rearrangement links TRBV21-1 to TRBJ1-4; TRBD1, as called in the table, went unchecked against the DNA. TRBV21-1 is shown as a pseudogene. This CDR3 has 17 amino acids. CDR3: CASSKPPDRERIEKLFF. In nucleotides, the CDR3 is TGTGCCAGCAGCAAACCCCCCGACAGGGAAAGAATTGAAAAACTGTTTTTT.

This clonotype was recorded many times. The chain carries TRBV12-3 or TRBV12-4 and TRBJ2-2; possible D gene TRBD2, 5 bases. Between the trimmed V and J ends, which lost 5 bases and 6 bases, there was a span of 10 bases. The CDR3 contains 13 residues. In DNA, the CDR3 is TGTGCCAGCAGTCGGACTCGCCCCGGGGAGCTGTTTTTT. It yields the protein CASSRTRPGELFF.

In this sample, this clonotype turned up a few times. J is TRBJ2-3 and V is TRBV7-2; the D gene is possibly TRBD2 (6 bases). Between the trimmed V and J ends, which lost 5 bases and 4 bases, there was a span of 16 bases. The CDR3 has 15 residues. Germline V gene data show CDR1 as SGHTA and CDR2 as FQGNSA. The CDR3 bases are TGTGCCAGCAGCCAGGTCGGAGGAGGGGCAGATACGCAGTATTTT. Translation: CASSQVGGGADTQYF. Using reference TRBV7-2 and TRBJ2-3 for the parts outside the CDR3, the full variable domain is GAGVSQSPSNKVTEKGKDVELRCDPISGHTALYWYRQSLGQGLEFLIYFQGNSAPDKSGLPSDRFSAERTGGSVSTLTIQRTQQEDSAVYLCASSQVGGGADTQYFGPGTRLTVL.

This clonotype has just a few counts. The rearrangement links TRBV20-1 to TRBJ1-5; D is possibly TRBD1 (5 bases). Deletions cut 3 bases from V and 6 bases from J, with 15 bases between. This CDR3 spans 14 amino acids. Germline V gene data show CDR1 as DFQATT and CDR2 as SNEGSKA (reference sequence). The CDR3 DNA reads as TGCAGTGCTAGGCGACGTGGGGGAATTCAGCCCCAGCATTTT. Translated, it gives CSARRRGGIQPQHF.

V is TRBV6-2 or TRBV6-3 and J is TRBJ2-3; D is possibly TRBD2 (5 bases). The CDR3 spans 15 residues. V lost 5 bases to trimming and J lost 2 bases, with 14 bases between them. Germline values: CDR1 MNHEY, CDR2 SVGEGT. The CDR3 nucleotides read TGTGCCAGCAGTGAGAACCTAGCTACCACAGATACGCAGTATTTT. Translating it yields CASSENLATTDTQYF.

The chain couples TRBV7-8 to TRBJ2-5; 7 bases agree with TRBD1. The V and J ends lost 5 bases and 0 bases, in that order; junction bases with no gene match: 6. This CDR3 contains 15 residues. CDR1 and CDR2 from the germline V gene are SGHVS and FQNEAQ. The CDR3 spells CASSIRTGNQETQYF. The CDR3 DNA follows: TGTGCCAGCAGCATTAGGACAGGAAACCAAGAGACCCAGTACTTC. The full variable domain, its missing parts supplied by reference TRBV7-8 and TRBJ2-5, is GAGVSQSPRYKVAKRGQDVALRCDPISGHVSLFWYQQALGQGPEFLTYFQNEAQLDKSGLPSDRFFAERPEGSVSTLKIQRTQQEDSAVYLCASSIRTGNQETQYFGPGTRLLVL.